This TCR beta chain was captured by sequencing in a study of Ad26.COV2.S vaccination and SARS-CoV-2 variants. Overall study results and limits: Similar non-spike TCR breadth was observed in recipients of vaccine and of placebo.

Measured with immunoSEQ multiplex PCR; TCRdb has only the in-frame clones, and not every one. The sample shows about 680,000 clones, more than 80% of them seen only once. CDR3 length: 17 residues. Germline V gene sequence: CDR1 SGHAT, CDR2 FQNNGV. Trimming took 0 bases from V and 6 from J; bases not matched to a gene: 8. A word on this clone: Its antigen is currently unknown.

Treatment meaning: some 19 received Ad26.COV2.S at low or high dose, single or two shots; several received placebo; per-sample allocation not given. Each sample was drawn 63 days after the first injection (of vaccine or placebo). The sequence derives from a person between 18 and 65 years old who received the Ad26.COV2.S COVID-19 vaccine or a placebo. This rearrangement joins TRBV11-2 to TRBJ2-3; 11 nucleotides line up with TRBD2. This material consisted of peripheral blood, taken in a trial of Ad26.COV2.S vaccine versus placebo. CDR3 residues: CASSLDDSGGAEDTQYF. The CDR3 DNA follows: TGTGCCAGCAGCTTAGATGATAGCGGGGGGGCAGAGGATACGCAGTATTTT.